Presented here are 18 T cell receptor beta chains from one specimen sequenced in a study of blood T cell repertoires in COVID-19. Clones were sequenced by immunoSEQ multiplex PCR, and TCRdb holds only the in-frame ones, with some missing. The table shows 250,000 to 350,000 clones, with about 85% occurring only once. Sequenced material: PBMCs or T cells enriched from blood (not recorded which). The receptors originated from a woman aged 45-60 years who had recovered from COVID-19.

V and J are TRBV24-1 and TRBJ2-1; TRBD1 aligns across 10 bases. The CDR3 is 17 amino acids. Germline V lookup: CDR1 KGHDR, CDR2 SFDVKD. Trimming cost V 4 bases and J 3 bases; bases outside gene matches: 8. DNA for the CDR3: TGTGCCACCAGTGACCGGACAGGGGGGTGGGACTACAATGAGCAGTTCTTC. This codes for CATSDRTGGWDYNEQFF.

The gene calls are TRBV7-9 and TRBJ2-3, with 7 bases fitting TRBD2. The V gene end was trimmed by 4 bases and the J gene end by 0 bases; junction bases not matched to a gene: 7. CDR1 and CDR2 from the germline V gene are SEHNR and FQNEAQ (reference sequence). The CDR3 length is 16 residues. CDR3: CASSSKRGASTDTQYF. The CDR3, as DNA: TGTGCCAGCAGCTCAAAGCGGGGCGCTAGCACAGATACGCAGTATTTT.

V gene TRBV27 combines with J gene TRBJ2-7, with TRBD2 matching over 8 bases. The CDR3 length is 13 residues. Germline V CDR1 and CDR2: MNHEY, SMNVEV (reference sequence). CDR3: CASSGTREYEQYF. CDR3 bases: TGTGCATCTTCAGGGACTAGAGAATACGAGCAGTACTTC.

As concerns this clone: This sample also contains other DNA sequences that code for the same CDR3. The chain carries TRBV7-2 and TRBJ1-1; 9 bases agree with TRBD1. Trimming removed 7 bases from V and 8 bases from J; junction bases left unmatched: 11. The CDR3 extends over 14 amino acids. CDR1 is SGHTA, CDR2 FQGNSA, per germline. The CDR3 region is CASTLGTGTAEAFF. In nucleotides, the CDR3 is TGTGCCAGCACCCTAGGGACAGGGACGGCAGAAGCTTTCTTT. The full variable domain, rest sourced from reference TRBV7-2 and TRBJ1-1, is GAGVSQSPSNKVTEKGKDVELRCDPISGHTALYWYRQSLGQGLEFLIYFQGNSAPDKSGLPSDRFSAERTGGSVSTLTIQRTQQEDSAVYLCASTLGTGTAEAFFGQGTRLTVV.

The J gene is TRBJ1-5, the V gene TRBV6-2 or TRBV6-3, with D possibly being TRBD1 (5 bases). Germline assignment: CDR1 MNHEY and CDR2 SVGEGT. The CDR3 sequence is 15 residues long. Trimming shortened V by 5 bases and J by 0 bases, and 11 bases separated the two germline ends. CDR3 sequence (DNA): TGTGCCAGCAGTCTGGGGGGGAATAGCAATCAGCCCCAGCATTTT. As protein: CASSLGGNSNQPQHF.

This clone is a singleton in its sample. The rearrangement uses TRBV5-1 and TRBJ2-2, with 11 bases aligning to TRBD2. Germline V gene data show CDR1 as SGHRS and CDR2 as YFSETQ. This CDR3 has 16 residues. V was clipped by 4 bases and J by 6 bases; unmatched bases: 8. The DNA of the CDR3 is TGCGCCAGCAGCCCAGCACTAGCGGGAGTCTCCGGGGAGCTGTTTTTT. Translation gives CASSPALAGVSGELFF.

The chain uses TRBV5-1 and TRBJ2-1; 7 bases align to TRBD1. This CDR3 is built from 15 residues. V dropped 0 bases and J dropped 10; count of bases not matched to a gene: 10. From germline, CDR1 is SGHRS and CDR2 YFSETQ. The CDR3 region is CASSLGGTGVLEQFF. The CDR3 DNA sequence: TGCGCCAGCAGCTTGGGGGGCACAGGGGTCCTCGAGCAGTTCTTC. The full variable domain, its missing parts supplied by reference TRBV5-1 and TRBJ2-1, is KAGVTQTPRYLIKTRGQQVTLSCSPISGHRSVSWYQQTPGQGLQFLFEYFSETQRNKGNFPGRFSGRQFSNSRSEMNVSTLELGDSALYLCASSLGGTGVLEQFFGPGTRLTVL.

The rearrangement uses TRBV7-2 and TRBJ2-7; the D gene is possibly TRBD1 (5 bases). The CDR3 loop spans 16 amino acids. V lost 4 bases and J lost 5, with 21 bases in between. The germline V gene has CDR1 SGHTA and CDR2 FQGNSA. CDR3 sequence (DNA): TGTGCCAGCAGCTCAGGGATAGGGCACTCTTCCGACGAGCAGTACTTC. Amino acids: CASSSGIGHSSDEQYF.

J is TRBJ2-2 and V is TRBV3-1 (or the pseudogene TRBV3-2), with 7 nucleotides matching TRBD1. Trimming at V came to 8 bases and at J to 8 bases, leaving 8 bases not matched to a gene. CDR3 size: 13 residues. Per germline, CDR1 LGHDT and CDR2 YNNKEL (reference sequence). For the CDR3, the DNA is TGTGCCAGCCGGAAGGGGGCCGGAGGGGAGCTGTTTTTT. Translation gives CASRKGAGGELFF.

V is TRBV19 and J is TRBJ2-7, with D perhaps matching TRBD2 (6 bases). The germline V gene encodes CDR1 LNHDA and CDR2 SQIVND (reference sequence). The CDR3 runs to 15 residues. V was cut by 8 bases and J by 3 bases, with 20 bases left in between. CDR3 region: CASGSRDSASYEQYF. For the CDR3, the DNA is TGTGCCAGTGGAAGCCGGGACTCGGCCAGCTACGAGCAGTACTTC. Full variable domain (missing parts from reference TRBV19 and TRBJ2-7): DGGITQSPKYLFRKEGQNVTLSCEQNLNHDAMYWYRQDPGQGLRLIYYSQIVNDFQKGDIAEGYSVSREKKESFPLTVTSAQKNPTAFYLCASGSRDSASYEQYFGPGTRLTVT.

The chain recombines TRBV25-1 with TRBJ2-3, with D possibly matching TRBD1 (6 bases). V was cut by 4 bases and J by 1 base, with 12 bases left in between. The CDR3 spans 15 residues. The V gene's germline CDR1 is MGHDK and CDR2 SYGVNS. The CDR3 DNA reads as TGTGCCAGCAGTGTGCAGGGGTTTCGCACAGATACGCAGTATTTT. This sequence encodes CASSVQGFRTDTQYF.

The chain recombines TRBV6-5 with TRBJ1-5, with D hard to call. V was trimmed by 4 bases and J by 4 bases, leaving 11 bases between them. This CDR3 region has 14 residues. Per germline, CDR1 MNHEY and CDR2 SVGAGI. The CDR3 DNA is TGTGCCAGCAGTTTTGAGGGCCAGAATCAGCCCCAGCATTTT. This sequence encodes CASSFEGQNQPQHF.

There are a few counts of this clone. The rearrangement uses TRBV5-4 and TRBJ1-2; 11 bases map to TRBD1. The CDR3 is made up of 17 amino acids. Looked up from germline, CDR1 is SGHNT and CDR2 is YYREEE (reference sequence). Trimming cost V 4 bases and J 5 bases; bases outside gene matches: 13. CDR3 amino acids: CASSPGQGGALVYGYTF. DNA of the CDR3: TGTGCCAGCAGCCCGGGACAGGGGGGCGCATTAGTTTATGGCTACACCTTC.

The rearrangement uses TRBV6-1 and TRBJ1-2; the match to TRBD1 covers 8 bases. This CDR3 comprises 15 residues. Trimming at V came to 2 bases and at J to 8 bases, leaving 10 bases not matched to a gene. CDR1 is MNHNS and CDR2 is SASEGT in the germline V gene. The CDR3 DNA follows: TGTGCCAGCAGTGAACCCCAGACAGGGGTCCACGGCTACACCTTC. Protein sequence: CASSEPQTGVHGYTF.

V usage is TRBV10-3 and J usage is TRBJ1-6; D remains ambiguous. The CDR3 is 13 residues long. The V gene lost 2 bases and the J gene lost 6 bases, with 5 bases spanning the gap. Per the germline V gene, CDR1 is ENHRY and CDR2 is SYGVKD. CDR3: CAISEGSNSPLHF. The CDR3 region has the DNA TGTGCCATCAGTGAGGGGAGTAATTCACCCCTCCACTTT.

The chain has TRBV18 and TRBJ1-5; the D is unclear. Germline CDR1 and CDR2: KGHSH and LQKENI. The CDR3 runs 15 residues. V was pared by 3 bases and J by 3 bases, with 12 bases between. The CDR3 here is CASSPNGIANQPQHF. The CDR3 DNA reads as TGTGCCAGCTCACCCAACGGGATAGCCAATCAGCCCCAGCATTTT.

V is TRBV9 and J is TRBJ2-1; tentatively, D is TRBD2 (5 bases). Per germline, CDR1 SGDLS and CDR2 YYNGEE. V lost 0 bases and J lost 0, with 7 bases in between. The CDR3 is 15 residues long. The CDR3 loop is CASSVGGDSYNEQFF. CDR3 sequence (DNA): TGTGCCAGCAGCGTAGGGGGAGACTCCTACAATGAGCAGTTCTTC.

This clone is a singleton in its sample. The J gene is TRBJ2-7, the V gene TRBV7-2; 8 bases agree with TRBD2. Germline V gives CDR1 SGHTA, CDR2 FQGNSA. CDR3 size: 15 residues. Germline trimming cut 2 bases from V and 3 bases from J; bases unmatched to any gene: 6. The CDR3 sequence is CASSLQSGSVYEQYF. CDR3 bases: TGTGCCAGCAGCTTACAAAGCGGGAGCGTCTACGAGCAGTACTTC.